Given below is one TCR beta chain in context. The data were taken from a study of blood T cell repertoires in COVID-19. The trim removed 6 bases at V and 4 bases at J, leaving 7 bases unmatched. Germline values: CDR1 MNHEY, CDR2 SVGAGI. The CDR3 has 15 residues. TCRdb keeps only in-frame clones here, not all; method: immunoSEQ multiplex PCR. This sample carries 70,000 to 100,000 clones, less than 80% of them seen once, and the ten largest clones take around 4.2%. V is TRBV6-5 and J is TRBJ2-7; the match to TRBD2 covers 12 bases. The sequenced material came from peripheral blood. The sequence was collected from a woman aged 45-60 years with acute or convalescent COVID-19. This CDR3 reads CASSPLAGGPYEQYF. As DNA, the CDR3 is TGTGCCAGCAGCCCACTAGCGGGGGGTCCTTACGAGCAGTACTTC.